Listed below are T cell receptor beta chains from one sample, sequenced in a study of T cells after posttransplantation cyclophosphamide. Profiling relied on immunoSEQ multiplex PCR, and the TCRdb table lists in-frame clones only, not all of them. Recorded here are tens of thousands of clones, none singletons. The sample was PBMCs. The receptors were sampled from a woman in her fifties or sixties in good health, CMV-negative, and a related stem cell transplant donor. Each CDR3 is given with its conserved first and last residue. A D gene is named only where the DNA matches it firmly. Expanded clones get a size class; other rows say once, few or many, or leave the size out.

d_call	v_call	clone_size	j_call	cdr3_length	cdr3_aa	cdr3_nt
-	TRBV5-1	few	TRBJ2-3	16	CASSLGAANWADTQYF	TGCGCCAGCAGCTTGGGTGCGGCAAATTGGGCAGATACGCAGTATTTT
-	TRBV28	-	TRBJ1-5	15	CASSFFALREQPQHF	TGTGCCAGCAGTTTTTTCGCTCTGCGGGAACAGCCCCAGCATTTT
TRBD1	TRBV10-3	many	TRBJ2-2	15	CAISPGQGDTGELFF	TGTGCCATCAGCCCGGGACAGGGCGACACCGGGGAGCTGTTTTTT
-	TRBV30	few	TRBJ1-2	13	CAWRVTEFYGYTF	TGTGCCTGGAGGGTAACAGAGTTCTATGGCTACACCTTC
TRBD2	TRBV19	many	TRBJ2-1	15	CATRGLAGAYNEQFF	TGTGCCACGAGGGGACTAGCGGGAGCCTACAATGAGCAGTTCTTC
-	TRBV6-5	many	TRBJ1-1	13	CASSWTKVTEAFF	TGTGCCAGCAGTTGGACAAAGGTGACTGAAGCTTTCTTT
-	TRBV30	few	TRBJ2-7	13	CAWSRGGNYEQYF	TGTGCCTGGAGCCGGGGTGGCAACTACGAGCAGTACTTC
-	TRBV7-3	-	TRBJ2-2	15	CASSFHRDYTGELFF	TGTGCCAGCAGCTTCCACCGGGACTACACCGGGGAGCTGTTTTTT
-	TRBV18	many	TRBJ1-1	14	CASSPYPRQAEAFF	TGTGCCAGCTCACCATACCCACGACAGGCTGAAGCTTTCTTT
-	TRBV9	few	TRBJ1-2	15	CASSAGVTANYGYTF	TGTGCCAGCAGCGCCGGGGTGACTGCTAACTATGGCTACACCTTC
TRBD2	TRBV7-8	few	TRBJ2-5	16	CASSWTSGGALETQYF	TGTGCCAGCAGCTGGACTAGCGGGGGGGCCCTAGAGACCCAGTACTTC
-	TRBV6-2/TRBV6-3	many	TRBJ1-1	15	CASTRGGALNTEAFF	TGTGCCAGCACCCGCGGGGGGGCTTTGAACACTGAAGCTTTCTTT
TRBD1	TRBV6-2/TRBV6-3	many	TRBJ1-1	16	CASSQGAYRGGTEAFF	TGTGCCAGCAGCCAAGGGGCCTACAGGGGGGGCACTGAAGCTTTCTTT
-	TRBV19	many	TRBJ1-6	11	CASSLGGPLHF	TGTGCCAGTAGTCTAGGCGGACCCCTCCACTTT
TRBD1	TRBV6-4	many	TRBJ1-6	17	CARVLTRDRVYNSPLHF	TGTGCCAGGGTCCTGACCCGGGACAGGGTGTATAATTCACCCCTCCACTTT
-	TRBV2	many	TRBJ2-2	13	CATQSEGTGELFF	TGTGCCACCCAGTCGGAGGGCACCGGGGAGCTGTTTTTT
-	TRBV24-1	few	TRBJ2-5	16	CATSDLGSGYQETQYF	TGTGCCACCAGTGATTTGGGTTCGGGTTACCAAGAGACCCAGTACTTC
TRBD2	TRBV11-1	few	TRBJ2-2	14	CASSLGLAVGELFF	TGTGCCAGCAGCTTAGGACTAGCTGTCGGGGAGCTGTTTTTT
TRBD1	TRBV30	-	TRBJ1-2	12	CAWKSGGHRYTF	TGTGCCTGGAAGTCAGGGGGCCATCGCTACACCTTC
-	TRBV5-1	many	TRBJ1-5	14	CASSLAGGNQPQHF	TGCGCCAGCAGCTTGGCAGGAGGCAATCAGCCCCAGCATTTT
TRBD2	TRBV29-1	few	TRBJ2-7	16	CSVDGVAGKSSYEQYF	TGCAGCGTTGACGGGGTAGCGGGAAAGTCCTCCTACGAGCAGTACTTC
-	TRBV7-2	-	TRBJ2-5	13	CASSLVQGWAQYF	TGTGCCAGCAGCTTAGTTCAGGGTTGGGCCCAGTACTTC
TRBD1	TRBV4-2	many	TRBJ1-1	14	CASSQEGQAVEAFF	TGTGCCAGCAGCCAAGAAGGACAGGCGGTTGAAGCTTTCTTT
-	TRBV10-1	many	TRBJ2-4	15	CASRASGLAKNIQYF	TGCGCCAGCAGGGCGAGCGGACTGGCCAAAAACATTCAGTACTTC
TRBD1	TRBV28	-	TRBJ1-2	14	CASSIQTGNYGYTF	TGTGCCAGCAGTATTCAGACAGGGAACTATGGCTACACCTTC
-	TRBV28	many	TRBJ2-3	14	CASFEGLNTDTQYF	TGTGCCAGTTTCGAAGGACTGAACACAGATACGCAGTATTTT